This T cell receptor (beta chain) derives from a study of regulatory T cells in long-lasting Graves disease. The CDR3 is 14 amino acids. Losses at the gene ends were 6 bases for V and 6 bases for J; bases not matched to a gene: 6. Time point here: newly diagnosed GD, antithyroid drugs for less than 3 months. With RNA extracted from PBMCs as input, the TCR library was made. Researchers made TCR beta libraries by using iRepertoire HTBI primers and running Arm-PCR on CDR3 regions. TCRdb processed the multiplex PCR reads anew with MiXCR; each CDR3 protein has one entry. The sample yields 200,000 to 250,000 distinct CDR3 sequences, around 20% seen once. This clonotype came up many times. The same data also went into a second study, on T cells in Graves' hyperthyroidism and ophthalmopathy.

V and J are TRBV12-3 or TRBV12-4 and TRBJ2-1; TRBD1 matches 9 bases. The material was peripheral blood mononuclear cells (PBMCs), obtained at new diagnosis, from a patient treated with antithyroid drugs. The TCR was taken from a woman in her twenties or thirties with Graves disease. The CDR3 reads CASSPLTGGNEQFF. CDR3 coding DNA: TGTGCCAGCAGCCCCTTGACAGGGGGCAATGAGCAGTTCTTC.